This record covers a single T cell receptor (beta chain). V gave up 5 bases and J gave up 0 bases, with 17 bases separating them. The CDR3 runs to 17 residues. Germline-derived CDR1 and CDR2 are SEHNR and FQNEAQ (reference sequence). This sample was included in a study of blood T cells in healthy people across ages. Primed by a sample-barcoded 5' primer and a J-beta primer mix, a second PCR proceeded for roughly 6 to 12 cycles. TCRdb independently ran MiXCR on the 5' RACE reads; one entry per CDR3 protein. The sample yields around 1,600,000 distinct CDR3 sequences, around 40% seen once. The clonotype originates from a woman younger than 35 in good health. The rearrangement uses TRBV7-9 and TRBJ2-4; D may correspond to TRBD1 or TRBD2 (5 bases each). What was sequenced was blood. The CDR3 sequence: CASSPRVGDLAKNIQYF. CDR3 coding DNA: TGTGCCAGCAGCCCCAGGGTTGGGGACCTAGCCAAAAACATTCAGTACTTC.